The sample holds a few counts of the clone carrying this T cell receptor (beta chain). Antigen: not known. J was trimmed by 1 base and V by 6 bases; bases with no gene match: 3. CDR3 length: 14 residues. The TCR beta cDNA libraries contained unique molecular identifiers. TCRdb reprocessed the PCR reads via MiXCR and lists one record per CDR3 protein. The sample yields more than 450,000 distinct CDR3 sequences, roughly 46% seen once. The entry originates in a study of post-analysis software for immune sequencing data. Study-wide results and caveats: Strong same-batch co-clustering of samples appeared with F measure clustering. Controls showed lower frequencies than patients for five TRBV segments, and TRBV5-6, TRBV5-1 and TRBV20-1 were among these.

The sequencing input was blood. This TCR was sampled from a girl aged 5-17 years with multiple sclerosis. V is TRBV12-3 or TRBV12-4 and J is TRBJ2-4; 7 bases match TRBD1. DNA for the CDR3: TGTGCCAGCAGCCCACAGGGGGCCAAAAACATTCAGTACTTC. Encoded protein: CASSPQGAKNIQYF.